This T cell receptor (beta chain) appears in the sequencing data of a study of blood T cell repertoires in COVID-19. Study as a whole: Acute and convalescent COVID-19 samples came from the United States, Italy and Spain.

Original processing notes: Researchers report that nucleated cell counts were estimated from reference gene primer amplification. TCRdb's table, derived via immunoSEQ multiplex PCR, lists solely in-frame clones and lacks some. That table gives V, J and clone size, and the DNA gave D and trimming. The sample has 200,000 or so clones; roughly 80% are singletons. The germline V gene has CDR1 SGHVS and CDR2 FQNEAQ. With 4 bases clipped from V and 2 bases from J, the junction kept 4 bases outside the gene matches. The CDR3 is 16 residues long. The sequence was collected from a man aged 55 to 70 with active or convalescent COVID-19. Sequenced input: peripheral blood. This chain links TRBV7-8 with TRBJ2-1, with 11 bases identical to TRBD2. This CDR3 is CASSWSTSGTYNEQFF. DNA for the CDR3: TGTGCCAGCAGCTGGTCGACTAGCGGGACCTACAATGAGCAGTTCTTC. Variable domain in full (rest from reference TRBV7-8 and TRBJ2-1): GAGVSQSPRYKVAKRGQDVALRCDPISGHVSLFWYQQALGQGPEFLTYFQNEAQLDKSGLPSDRFFAERPEGSVSTLKIQRTQQEDSAVYLCASSWSTSGTYNEQFFGPGTRLTVL.